This T cell receptor beta chain was retrieved from a study of blood T cell repertoires in COVID-19. Study in general: Samples representing acute and convalescent COVID-19 were sourced from the United States, Italy and Spain.

Study processing details: Estimated nucleated cell counts came from reference gene primer amplification. Produced via immunoSEQ multiplex PCR; TCRdb's table is partial and in-frame only. That table supplies the V and J calls and clone size; D and trimming were determined from the DNA. The table includes a few hundred thousand clones, roughly 80% detected once. Germline values: CDR1 SNHLY, CDR2 FYNNEI. The CDR3 runs 17 residues. With 7 bases clipped from V and 2 bases from J, the junction kept 12 bases outside the gene matches. The chain links TRBV2 to TRBJ1-5, with 9 nucleotides matching TRBD1. The specimen sequenced was peripheral blood. The TCR comes from a human donor with acute or convalescent COVID-19. The donor label of this sample is uncertain. CDR3: CASTPRTGARGNQPQHF. The CDR3 DNA sequence: TGTGCCAGCACCCCTAGGACAGGGGCTAGGGGCAATCAGCCCCAGCATTTT.